The text below deals with one TCR beta chain. The target antigen is unknown. From its re-call of the 5' RACE reads, TCRdb lists each CDR3 protein once, without DNA. This sample contains about 210,000 distinct CDR3 sequences. This specimen belongs to a study of monozygotic twins with inflammatory bowel disease. Study-wide findings and caveats: Support for a single strong signal or clonotype associated with IBD was absent. Fewer clonotypes were shared with others by IBD patients than by healthy twins, especially with disease activity.

Germline V gives CDR1 MGHDK, CDR2 SYGVNS. This CDR3 contains 14 residues. V gene TRBV25-1 combines with J gene TRBJ2-2; TCRdb outputs TRBD2, but without DNA this stays unchecked. The sequencing input was blood. This sequence originates from a human donor with ulcerative colitis or Crohn's disease, or a healthy co-twin of an affected twin (not recorded which). This CDR3 is CASSAGLNTGELFF.